This TCR beta chain came from a study of cytomegalovirus exposure and HLA in healthy donors (TCRdb year 2017). In terms of the full investigation: According to an earlier analysis of 587 of the donors, about 179 million T cells yielded some 110 million unique TCR beta sequences and around 280 Gb of sequence data. Along with the approximately 670-subject first cohort, a separate validation cohort of approximately 110 different subjects was used. HLA typing covered class I and class II loci at four-digit resolution. Approximately 310 gigabases of sequencing data and 70 million to 100 million unique TCR sequences made up an early release that covered 640 HLA-typed donors. In an earlier analysis of roughly 580 of the donors, high-throughput TCR beta sequencing was used to judge whether each TCR beta V gene segment behaved as functional or pseudogenic. All discovery cohort repertoires had been generated using a single sequencing platform. A later analysis re-analyzed previously published TCR beta repertoires from roughly 600 donors and added high-resolution HLA genotyping to study TCR occurrence patterns. Genome-wide SNP genotypes for about three fifths of the roughly 670 donors were used in a later genetic analysis, which treated that subset as a discovery cohort. The aim of the study was to test whether cataloging public T cell receptors could identify signatures of past pathogen exposure. The T cell repertoires of under 700 subjects were profiled by immunosequencing and related to cytomegalovirus serostatus. High-throughput TCR immunosequencing, statistical association of individual TCRs with disease status, and machine learning were combined to predict cytomegalovirus infection status. Five DR-DQ haplotypes were treated as single units for association and clustering because of strong linkage in the cohort. Typing coverage differed by locus: A, B, C, DRB1 and DQB1 were typed in about 620-630 donors, DQA1 in roughly 510, DPA1 in around 610, and DPB1 in roughly 470. In the later analysis, no new phenotypic data were used to find candidate immune exposures; instead, reliance was placed on TCR beta sequences and their occurrence across donors. The genetic ancestry cluster associated with self-reported Caucasian donors included 70% to 85% of the 398 genotyped donors. On average, approximately 250,000 unique TCR beta nucleotide sequences were sequenced per donor among some 420 genotyped donors of the cohort, with roughly 18% of those sequences being non-productive. Donor age, sex, ethnicity and CMV serostatus were compiled alongside the repertoire data.

The cohort was made up of about 610 healthy bone marrow donors. At the time of sampling, all cohort members were nominally healthy, though unrecorded immune exposures were likely present. The donor was CMV seropositive and was included in the group of 250 to 350 seropositive cohort members. A peripheral blood sample was collected from each donor, and TCR beta sequencing was performed on peripheral blood mononuclear cells. The Qiagen DNeasy Blood Extraction Kit was used to extract genomic DNA from the blood cell samples. Note on this clone: What this receptor recognizes is not known. The sample holds no much larger clone one base away, and base qualities are not on file.

Broader findings and caveats from the paper: Compared with the roughly 710-donor mean, donors in an Asian-associated ancestry cluster had fewer N-insertions in productive TCRs, according to a later genetic analysis. Assigning TCR associations to individual alleles was difficult when HLA alleles, especially DR and DQ, strongly co-occurred. CMV serostatus was the only immune exposure information available for the cohort. A total of 164 TCR beta chains were listed by the study as associated with cytomegalovirus. Three of the identified cytomegalovirus-associated TCR beta chains were confirmed in vitro to be specific for cytomegalovirus antigens. Only TCR beta chains were sequenced in this cohort, and the absence of alpha or paired-chain data limited detectable features. A later analysis reported that several top co-occurrence clusters appeared linked to parvovirus B19, influenza, CMV and Epstein-Barr virus. Cytomegalovirus status was reported to be diagnosed by the classifier with high specificity and sensitivity in both the original and validation cohorts. It was suggested by the authors that the approach could potentially be generalized to other disease states and immunological phenotypes. Specific HLA alleles were associated with over 15,000 TCR beta sequences at a false discovery rate of 0.05 in a later analysis. Most TCR sequences were seen in very few donors, while some public TCRs were found in many individuals. Because counts were too low, around 17 rarely observed V segments, including chromosome 9 orphons, were left out of the earlier analysis of approximately 580 of the donors. A further reported finding was that TCR beta sequences accurately predicted the HLA-A and HLA-B alleles for most subjects in the first cohort. An association between a missense DCLRE1C variant and V-gene and J-gene trimming of TCR beta chains was found in a later genetic analysis and replicated in an independent cohort. Because some donors lacked HLA typing at each locus, the association tests relied only on the typed subset. In an earlier analysis of around 600 of the donors, most TCR beta V segments were observed in productive rearrangements about 87% or about 30% of the time, broadly matching IMGT annotations. Linkage disequilibrium might explain the correlated functional status among segregating V segments, but an unknown experimental factor could not be excluded. In a later analysis, most CMV-associated TCR beta chains were found to appear HLA-restricted, with HLA associations seemingly driven largely by CMV exposure. In a later analysis, TCR association rates were found to vary across HLA loci, with the most associated TCRs seen for DRB1 alleles and the fewest for HLA-C alleles. In a later analysis, HLA-associated TCR beta chains showed more clonal expansion and lower generation probabilities than non-associated chains that were equally common. The sequencing pipeline was judged likely to have produced a cluster of highly shared sequence variants as a technical artifact. The presence/absence analyses assumed that sequencing depth was roughly uniform across donors, and that assumption may not be true.

Libraries were made using the immunoSEQ multiplex PCR assay. For the multiplex PCR, a mixture combining 60 forward primers for TCR Vbeta segments and 13 reverse primers for TCR Jbeta segments was used. A multiplex PCR assay on genomic DNA amplified the CDR3 region of rearranged TCR beta genes. The Illumina HiSeq System was used to sequence the amplified TCR beta libraries as 87-base-pair reads. The original methods were these. Across the 500 to 850 repertoires, a later analysis counted 60 million to 90 million unique TCR beta chains, 9.5 million to 13 million of which were shared by at least two donors. To remove PCR and sequencing errors, raw reads were error-corrected and collapsed into unique sequences using a nearest-neighbor algorithm that merged closely related sequences. Alignment of CDR3 sequences to IMGT reference sequences was used to assign V, D and J gene segments. Each retained sequence needed at least a six-nucleotide match to both a V gene segment and a J gene segment. A rearrangement counted as productive if the CDR3 had no stop codons and remained in frame with V and J, and every other rearrangement counted as non-productive. CDR3 was defined by IMGT convention, running from the second conserved V-encoded cysteine to the conserved J-encoded phenylalanine. Sequences without an unambiguous match to a single V gene segment were excluded from the earlier analysis of approximately 560 of the donors. In an earlier analysis of some 590 of the donors, V segments were called functional above 56.7% productive rearrangements and were called segregating when the between-donor standard deviation exceeded 5%. A statistical classification framework was built for diagnosing cytomegalovirus status from the catalog of TCR beta chain sequences. In a later analysis, V and J genes were assigned by comparing TCR nucleotide sequences against IMGT/GENE-DB human TR gene sequences. A later analysis assigned CDR3 sequences and most-parsimonious VDJ recombination scenarios with the TCRdist pipeline. In a later analysis, each TCR beta chain was defined by its CDR3 amino acid sequence together with its V-gene family, and reads without a unique V-gene family were excluded. To address suspected cross-contamination and a sequencing artifact, a later analysis removed 592 highly shared, low-generation-probability nucleotide sequences. In a later analysis, a clonal expansion index was calculated for each public chain from normalized within-repertoire ranks of inferred template counts. In a later analysis, generation probabilities were computed with a VDJ recombination model fitted to out-of-frame rearrangements, and the resulting probabilities were checked against IGoR. A later analysis scored TCR-TCR, TCR-HLA and TCR-CMV co-occurrence with hypergeometric tests, applying a repertoire-size bias correction to TCR pairs. To estimate false discovery rates, a later analysis permuted the HLA or CMV assignments 20 times. In a later analysis, co-occurring TCRs were grouped with DBSCAN, and TCRdist sequence similarity was added when clustering was performed within HLA-allele-positive subsets. Repertoires with fewer than 30,000 or more than 120,000 public chains were left out of co-occurrence clustering, as were about five repertoires with anomalous nucleotide sharing. TCRdb carries this immuneACCESS record with in-frame sequences only. Its versions omit some clonotypes, under half of them owing to an unresolved V gene in the studies checked, with the rest unexplained. V, J and clone size derive from that table, while D and trimming were established from the DNA sequence. The table for this sample lists approximately 100,000 clones; more than 60% of them were counted only once. Clones ranked in the top ten supply roughly 6% of the sample.

The receptor was isolated from a woman in her forties or fifties in good health and CMV-seropositive. Sequencing was done on a sample of PBMCs.

The nucleotide sequence reads TGCGCCAGCAGCTTATGGCGGGAAGAGACCCAGTACTTC. It codes for CASSLWREETQYF. The chain is made from TRBV5-1 and TRBJ2-5; 5 matching bases give a weak D call of TRBD2. The CDR3 numbers 13 residues from cysteine through phenylalanine. The CDR3 DNA has 39 bases and is translated from base 1. For CDR1 and CDR2, the germline V gene lists SGHRS and YFSETQ. The V end loses 2 bases and the J end loses 3 bases, and a stretch of 8 bases separates them.